These 24 T cell receptor beta chains came from one sample sequenced in a study of cytomegalovirus exposure and HLA in healthy donors. This PCR relied on a set of 60 Vbeta primers and 13 Jbeta primers. Using immunoSEQ multiplex PCR, the repertoire was profiled, and TCRdb retains in-frame clones only, with some absent. The sample holds around 53,000 clones. The specimen sequenced was PBMCs. The receptor source for this set is a young woman in good health and CMV-seropositive.

The rearrangement uses TRBV19 and TRBJ1-1; tentative D call: TRBD1 (6 bases). V lost 10 bases to trimming and J lost 4 bases, with 22 bases between them. Germline loops: CDR1 LNHDA, CDR2 SQIVND (reference sequence). CDR3 length equals 15 residues. CDR3 sequence reads: CATIGTIHWSTEAFF. Here the CDR3 DNA reads TGTGCCACCATTGGGACAATTCATTGGAGCACTGAAGCTTTCTTT.

The rearrangement links TRBV9 to TRBJ1-2, with a weak D call TRBD1 (6 bases). Germline CDR1 and CDR2: SGDLS and YYNGEE. V lost 4 bases and J lost 4, with 14 bases in between. The CDR3 is 14 residues long. The CDR3 DNA reads as TGTGCCAGCAGCATTTCAGGGGTTACCTATGGCTACACCTTC. This sequence encodes CASSISGVTYGYTF.

CDR3 region: CASNNRGSYEQYF. In nucleotides, the CDR3 is TGTGCCAGCAACAACCGGGGGTCTTACGAGCAGTACTTC. V is TRBV6-5 and J is TRBJ2-7, with D possibly being TRBD2 (6 bases). Germline CDR1 reads MNHEY; CDR2 reads SVGAGI. The CDR3 contains 13 residues. Trimming left V 7 bases short and J 4 bases short, with 14 bases between.

This chain uses TRBV9 with TRBJ2-7; TRBD1 aligns across 8 bases. The CDR3 is 16 residues long. V shed 4 bases and J 3 bases; nucleotides not matched to a gene: 12. CDR1 SGDLS and CDR2 YYNGEE come from the germline V gene. The CDR3 DNA sequence: TGTGCCAGCAGCCCATCGGGACAGGTTTATATCTACGAGCAGTACTTC. The encoded protein is CASSPSGQVYIYEQYF.

The rearrangement links TRBV5-1 to TRBJ1-5; D is uncertain. Germline V CDR1 and CDR2: SGHRS, YFSETQ. Trimming left V 0 bases short and J 0 bases short, with 7 bases between. The CDR3 spans 15 residues. The CDR3 region is CASSLVTGSNQPQHF. The DNA for the CDR3 is TGCGCCAGCAGCTTGGTAACGGGTAGCAATCAGCCCCAGCATTTT.

Turning to this clone: The junction and the germline gene differ at one end; a read error may be behind it. The chain's CDR3 is CASSSGTSGETQYF. DNA for the CDR3: TGTGCTAGCAGCTCCGGGACTAGCGGGGAGACCCAGTACTTC. This sequence joins TRBV7-7 and TRBJ2-5; 12 nucleotides match TRBD2. The germline V gene has CDR1 SSHAT and CDR2 FNYEAQ (reference sequence). This CDR3 has 14 residues.

V and J are TRBV19 and TRBJ2-7; possibly TRBD1 for D (6 bases). The germline CDR1 and CDR2 sequences are LNHDA and SQIVND (reference sequence). The V and J ends lost 7 bases and 6 bases respectively, with 22 bases between them. This CDR3 is built from 15 residues. CDR3 nucleotide sequence: TGTGCCAGTACCTCAACAGGGACCCGCGGGTCCGAGCAGTACTTC. This codes for CASTSTGTRGSEQYF. Based on the CDR3 plus reference TRBV19 and TRBJ2-7, the full variable domain is DGGITQSPKYLFRKEGQNVTLSCEQNLNHDAMYWYRQDPGQGLRLIYYSQIVNDFQKGDIAEGYSVSREKKESFPLTVTSAQKNPTAFYLCASTSTGTRGSEQYFGPGTRLTVT.

The V and J genes are TRBV5-1 and TRBJ1-1, with 7 nucleotides matching TRBD1. Losses at the gene ends were 7 bases for V and 1 base for J; bases not matched to a gene: 4. Germline assignment: CDR1 SGHRS and CDR2 YFSETQ. The CDR3 has 13 amino acids. CDR3: CASRDSPNTEAFF. Here the CDR3 DNA reads TGCGCCAGCCGGGACAGCCCGAACACTGAAGCTTTCTTT.

The V call is TRBV11-3, the J call TRBJ2-7; D may be TRBD1 (6 bases). This CDR3 contains 16 residues. Germline V gene lookup returns CDR1 SGHNT and CDR2 YENEEA. V lost 1 base to trimming and J lost 3 bases, with 16 bases between them. The CDR3, as DNA: TGTGCCAGCAGCTTAGGGTCGGGACAAAGCCTCTACGAGCAGTACTTC. Translating gives CASSLGSGQSLYEQYF.

The chain is built from TRBV18 and TRBJ1-4; 8 bases fit TRBD1. Per the germline V gene, CDR1 is KGHSH and CDR2 is LQKENI. The CDR3 runs 14 residues. Unmatched junction bases numbered 2, after V lost 3 bases and J lost 5 bases. The CDR3 DNA reads TGTGCCAGCTCACCGGGACAGGAGAATGAAAAACTGTTTTTT. Protein sequence: CASSPGQENEKLFF.

The chain joins TRBV25-1 to TRBJ1-1; D may be TRBD1 (6 bases). V lost 2 bases, J lost 10 bases, and 14 bases lay in between. This CDR3 has 13 amino acids. CDR1 is MGHDK, CDR2 SYGVNS, per germline. The CDR3 DNA is TGTGCCAGCAGTGAACTGGACAGTTGCGGAGCTTTCTTT. Translating it yields CASSELDSCGAFF.

V usage is TRBV5-6 and J usage is TRBJ1-1, with 8 bases that match TRBD1. Unmatched junction bases numbered 4, after V lost 3 bases and J lost 6 bases. CDR1 is SGHDT and CDR2 is YYEEEE in the germline V gene. This CDR3 spans 13 amino acids. As DNA, the CDR3 is TGTGCCAGCAGCTCCGGGACAGGACCTGAAGCTTTCTTT. It yields the protein CASSSGTGPEAFF.

This sequence joins TRBV18 and TRBJ1-2, with TRBD1 matching over 8 bases. Trimming at V came to 6 bases and at J to 4 bases, leaving 4 bases not matched to a gene. Germline V lookup: CDR1 KGHSH, CDR2 LQKENI. The CDR3 contains 13 residues. The CDR3: CASSPTGGYGYTF. The CDR3 nucleotides are TGTGCCAGCTCGCCAACAGGGGGCTATGGCTACACCTTC. Combining the CDR3 with reference TRBV18 and TRBJ1-2 gives the whole variable domain NAGVMQNPRHLVRRRGQEARLRCSPMKGHSHVYWYRQLPEEGLKFMVYLQKENIIDESGMPKERFSAEFPKEGPSILRIQQVVRGDSAAYFCASSPTGGYGYTFGSGTRLTVV.

This chain links TRBV28 with TRBJ1-5; TRBD1 agrees at 7 bases. Germline-derived CDR1 and CDR2 are MDHEN and SYDVKM. The CDR3 totals 16 residues. The V segment lost 3 bases and the J segment 5 bases; nucleotides outside the gene matches: 10. DNA of the CDR3: TGTGCCAGCAGTTTTCTTGGACAGGACCCATATCAGCCCCAGCATTTT. Residues: CASSFLGQDPYQPQHF. The whole variable domain, filled in from reference TRBV28 and TRBJ1-5, reads DVKVTQSSRYLVKRTGEKVFLECVQDMDHENMFWYRQDPGLGLRLIYFSYDVKMKEKGDIPEGYSVSREKKERFSLILESASTNQTSMYLCASSFLGQDPYQPQHFGDGTRLSIL.

The chain recombines TRBV6-5 with TRBJ1-5; 11 bases agree with TRBD1. The V gene end was trimmed by 6 bases and the J gene end by 6 bases; junction bases not matched to a gene: 7. CDR3 length: 15 residues. The germline gives CDR1 MNHEY, CDR2 SVGAGI. The CDR3: CASSPLGQGAQPQHF. CDR3 nucleotides: TGTGCCAGCAGCCCTTTAGGACAGGGGGCTCAGCCCCAGCATTTT.

J is TRBJ2-7 and V is TRBV5-6, with D perhaps TRBD1 (5 bases). Trimming shortened V by 1 base and J by 4 bases, and 9 bases separated the two germline ends. Per the germline V gene, CDR1 is SGHDT and CDR2 is YYEEEE. The CDR3 loop spans 13 amino acids. In nucleotides, the CDR3 is TGTGCCAGCAGCTTGAGACAGACGTACGAGCAGTACTTC. Translation gives CASSLRQTYEQYF. Based on the CDR3 plus reference TRBV5-6 and TRBJ2-7, the full variable domain is DAGVTQSPTHLIKTRGQQVTLRCSPKSGHDTVSWYQQALGQGPQFIFQYYEEEERQRGNFPDRFSGHQFPNYSSELNVNALLLGDSALYLCASSLRQTYEQYFGPGTRLTVT.

J is TRBJ2-1 and V is TRBV20-1; the match to TRBD2 covers 11 bases. V dropped 6 bases and J dropped 12; count of bases not matched to a gene: 4. The CDR3 sequence is 11 residues long. The germline V gene has CDR1 DFQATT and CDR2 SNEGSKA (reference sequence). The CDR3 loop reads CSARLAGGQFF. The CDR3 coding sequence is TGCAGTGCCCGGCTAGCGGGGGGGCAGTTCTTC.

The chain uses TRBV2 and TRBJ1-1; 7 nucleotides align to TRBD1. This CDR3 comprises 13 residues. Germline V CDR1 and CDR2: SNHLY, FYNNEI. The junction had 6 bases not matched to a gene; V was cut back by 10 bases and J by 1 base. The CDR3 protein is CAKAGTENTEAFF. The CDR3 nucleotides read TGTGCCAAAGCCGGGACAGAGAACACTGAAGCTTTCTTT.

This chain connects TRBV5-6 to TRBJ2-7; 7 nucleotides line up with TRBD2. Germline values: CDR1 SGHDT, CDR2 YYEEEE. The CDR3 runs to 17 residues. Trimming removed 2 bases from V and 6 bases from J; junction bases left unmatched: 17. This chain's CDR3 is CASSFVESSGAPFEQYF. In DNA, the CDR3 is TGTGCCAGCAGCTTTGTAGAGTCCAGCGGGGCCCCTTTCGAGCAGTACTTC. Full variable domain (rest looked up from reference TRBV5-6 and TRBJ2-7): DAGVTQSPTHLIKTRGQQVTLRCSPKSGHDTVSWYQQALGQGPQFIFQYYEEEERQRGNFPDRFSGHQFPNYSSELNVNALLLGDSALYLCASSFVESSGAPFEQYFGPGTRLTVT.

The chain is built from TRBV4-1 and TRBJ1-5, with D maybe TRBD1 (5 bases). The CDR3 loop spans 18 amino acids. V gave up 0 bases and J gave up 2 bases, with 17 bases separating them. Germline CDR1 reads MGHRA; CDR2 reads YSYEKL. CDR3 nucleotide sequence: TGCGCCAGCAGCCAAGATAGCGGCACAGGTCTAGGCAATCAGCCCCAGCATTTT. Its translation is CASSQDSGTGLGNQPQHF.

The chain links TRBV7-8 to TRBJ2-2; perhaps TRBD2 as D (6 bases). CDR1 and CDR2 from the germline V gene are SGHVS and FQNEAQ. CDR3 length: 13 residues. Trimming removed 4 bases from V and 6 bases from J, with 9 bases in between. In DNA, the CDR3 is TGTGCCAGCAGCTCGGGAGTTGCCGGGGAGCTGTTTTTT. Amino acid sequence: CASSSGVAGELFF.

This rearrangement joins TRBV19 to TRBJ2-5; D might be TRBD1 (6 bases). CDR3 size: 14 residues. V was cut by 6 bases and J by 1 base, with 12 bases left in between. From germline, CDR1 is LNHDA and CDR2 SQIVND (reference sequence). The CDR3 sequence is CASRLRGTQETQYF. The CDR3, as DNA: TGTGCCAGTAGACTCAGGGGCACCCAAGAGACCCAGTACTTC.

The chain has TRBV29-1 and TRBJ2-7; 9 bases agree with TRBD1. This CDR3 spans 12 amino acids. CDR1 is SQVTM and CDR2 is ANQGSEA in the germline V gene. V was pared by 5 bases and J by 7 bases, with 6 bases of the junction left unmatched. The CDR3 DNA reads as TGCAGCGTTTCACAGGGGGCGCGGGAGCAGTACTTC. Translating it yields CSVSQGAREQYF.

The CDR3 coding sequence is TGTGCCAGCAGTGAAGGGCCAGCAGGCTCAAGCTCCTACGAGCAGTACTTC. Its protein is CASSEGPAGSSSYEQYF. The chain links TRBV2 to TRBJ2-7; D is ambiguous. Germline loops: CDR1 SNHLY, CDR2 FYNNEI. V was cut by 1 base and J by 0 bases, with 16 bases left in between. CDR3 size: 17 residues. The complete variable domain, with remaining parts taken from reference TRBV2 and TRBJ2-7, reads EPEVTQTPSHQVTQMGQEVILRCVPISNHLYFYWYRQILGQKVEFLVSFYNNEISEKSEIFDDQFSVERPDGSNFTLKIRSTKLEDSAMYFCASSEGPAGSSSYEQYFGPGTRLTVT.